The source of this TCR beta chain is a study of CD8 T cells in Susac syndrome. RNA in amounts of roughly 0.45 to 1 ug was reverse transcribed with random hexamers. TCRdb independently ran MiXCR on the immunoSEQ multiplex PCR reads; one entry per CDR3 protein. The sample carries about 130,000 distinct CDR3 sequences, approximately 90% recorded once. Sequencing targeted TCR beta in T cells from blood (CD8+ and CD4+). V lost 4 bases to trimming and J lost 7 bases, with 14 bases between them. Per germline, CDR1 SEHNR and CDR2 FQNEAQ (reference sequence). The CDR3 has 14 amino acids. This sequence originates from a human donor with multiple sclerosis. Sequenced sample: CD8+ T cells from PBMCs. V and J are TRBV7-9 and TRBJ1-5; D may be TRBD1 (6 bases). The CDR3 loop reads CASSSEGGGQPQHF. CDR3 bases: TGTGCCAGCAGCTCGGAGGGGGGCGGGCAGCCCCAGCATTTT.